These T cell receptor beta chains were read from a single sample in a study of PD-1 blockade in classical Hodgkin lymphoma. Measured with immunoSEQ multiplex PCR; TCRdb has only the in-frame clones, and not every one. The data hold 25,000 to 30,000 clones, with roughly 88% observed a single time. The sequencing here drew on CD8+ T cells from blood, taken at baseline. All receptors come from a human donor with classical Hodgkin lymphoma. Both conserved end residues are part of each CDR3. The D gene is left open where the match is weak. A row's size may be missing; if present it is once, few, many or a size class.

CDR3 DNA: TGCGCCAGCAGTCAATTGGGGAATTGGGGCGGGGAGCTGTTTTTT
CDR3 protein: CASSQLGNWGGELFF
V gene: TRBV23-1
J gene: TRBJ2-2
clone size: .
D gene: .

CDR3 DNA: TGTGCCAGCAGTTACGGGGGGGCGCTCTATGGCTACACCTTC
CDR3 protein: CASSYGGALYGYTF
V gene: TRBV6-5
J gene: TRBJ1-2
clone size: .
D gene: .

CDR3 DNA: TGTGCCAGCAGTTACGCACAGGGAAGTGGCTACACCTTC
CDR3 protein: CASSYAQGSGYTF
V gene: TRBV6-5
J gene: TRBJ1-2
clone size: .
D gene: .

CDR3 DNA: TGTGCCAGTACGGGGGGGGCCTACAATGAGCAGTTCTTC
CDR3 protein: CASTGGAYNEQFF
V gene: TRBV27
J gene: TRBJ2-1
clone size: .
D gene: TRBD2

CDR3 DNA: TGTGCCAGCAGACCACAGGGGCCCTATGGCTACACCTTC
CDR3 protein: CASRPQGPYGYTF
V gene: TRBV5-5
J gene: TRBJ1-2
clone size: .
D gene: TRBD1

CDR3 DNA: TGTGCCAGCAGTTACGGTCCAGGGGGCAACACTGAAGCTTTCTTT
CDR3 protein: CASSYGPGGNTEAFF
V gene: TRBV6-5
J gene: TRBJ1-1
clone size: .
D gene: TRBD1

CDR3 DNA: TGTGCCAGCAGCGTCCCAGGGAGGGCTGAAGCTTTCTTT
CDR3 protein: CASSVPGRAEAFF
V gene: TRBV4-2
J gene: TRBJ1-1
clone size: .
D gene: .

CDR3 DNA: TGTGCCAGCGCGGGTGAGCAGTTCTTC
CDR3 protein: CASAGEQFF
V gene: TRBV6-4
J gene: TRBJ2-1
clone size: .
D gene: .

CDR3 DNA: TGTGCCAGCAGTGGGGGAGAGGAGATTGAAGAGACCCAGTACTTC
CDR3 protein: CASSGGEEIEETQYF
V gene: TRBV25-1
J gene: TRBJ2-5
clone size: .
D gene: .

CDR3 DNA: TGTGCCTGGAGTCAAGCGGGAGGGCCTGACGAGCAGTACTTC
CDR3 protein: CAWSQAGGPDEQYF
V gene: TRBV30
J gene: TRBJ2-7
clone size: .
D gene: TRBD2

CDR3 DNA: TGTGCCAGCAGCGTAGACTTAGCAGCGCAGTTCTTC
CDR3 protein: CASSVDLAAQFF
V gene: TRBV7-8
J gene: TRBJ2-1
clone size: .
D gene: .

CDR3 DNA: TGTGCCAGCAGTGGGAATCAGTACTTC
CDR3 protein: CASSGNQYF
V gene: TRBV2
J gene: TRBJ2-5
clone size: .
D gene: .

CDR3 DNA: TGTGCCAGCAGCTTACCAGGGTACCAAGAGACCCAGTACTTC
CDR3 protein: CASSLPGYQETQYF
V gene: TRBV7-9
J gene: TRBJ2-5
clone size: .
D gene: .

CDR3 DNA: TGTGCCAGCAGCCCAACCAGGCTTATGGGAAACACCATATATTTT
CDR3 protein: CASSPTRLMGNTIYF
V gene: TRBV28
J gene: TRBJ1-3
clone size: .
D gene: .

CDR3 DNA: TGTGCCAGCAGCGGCAAGGGGGAGACCCAGTACTTC
CDR3 protein: CASSGKGETQYF
V gene: TRBV7-9
J gene: TRBJ2-5
clone size: .
D gene: .

CDR3 DNA: TGTGCCAGCAGTCCCGACAGGGGGAACACTGAAGCTTTCTTT
CDR3 protein: CASSPDRGNTEAFF
V gene: TRBV7-9
J gene: TRBJ1-1
clone size: .
D gene: TRBD1

CDR3 DNA: TGTGCCAGCAGTATAACAGAAACCAGCCCTGAAGCTTTCTTT
CDR3 protein: CASSITETSPEAFF
V gene: TRBV6-1
J gene: TRBJ1-1
clone size: .
D gene: .

CDR3 DNA: TGTGCCAGCAGGTCGGGACTATTCGATGAGCAGTTCTTC
CDR3 protein: CASRSGLFDEQFF
V gene: TRBV27
J gene: TRBJ2-1
clone size: once
D gene: TRBD2

CDR3 DNA: TGTGCCAGCAGTGCCGGACAGTACAATGAGCAGTTCTTC
CDR3 protein: CASSAGQYNEQFF
V gene: TRBV25-1
J gene: TRBJ2-1
clone size: .
D gene: .

CDR3 DNA: TGTGCCAGCAGTTGGACTAGCGGGAGACATGAGCAGTTCTTC
CDR3 protein: CASSWTSGRHEQFF
V gene: TRBV28
J gene: TRBJ2-1
clone size: .
D gene: TRBD2

CDR3 DNA: TGTGCCAGCAGCCAAGAGGGAAATGGACAGGGTGTTTCACCCCTCCACTTT
CDR3 protein: CASSQEGNGQGVSPLHF
V gene: TRBV4-2
J gene: TRBJ1-6
clone size: .
D gene: TRBD1

CDR3 DNA: TGTGCCAGCAGCTTAGGGGCCGCAATGACGGGCTATGGCTACACCTTC
CDR3 protein: CASSLGAAMTGYGYTF
V gene: TRBV7-9
J gene: TRBJ1-2
clone size: .
D gene: .

CDR3 DNA: TGCAGCGTCATGGGCGCGAATTACAATGAGCAGTTCTTC
CDR3 protein: CSVMGANYNEQFF
V gene: TRBV29-1
J gene: TRBJ2-1
clone size: .
D gene: .

CDR3 DNA: TGTGCCAGCAGCGTGGGGACAGGGGAAATTCAGTACTTC
CDR3 protein: CASSVGTGEIQYF
V gene: TRBV9
J gene: TRBJ2-4
clone size: .
D gene: TRBD1

CDR3 DNA: TGCGCCAGCAGCTTGACATTAGGGGTGGGGATGTATGAGCAGTTCTTC
CDR3 protein: CASSLTLGVGMYEQFF
V gene: TRBV5-1
J gene: TRBJ2-1
clone size: once
D gene: .

CDR3 DNA: TGTGCCAGTAAGGCTCCGGGCAGTGAGTACTCTGGGGCCAACGTCCTGACTTTC
CDR3 protein: CASKAPGSEYSGANVLTF
V gene: TRBV19
J gene: TRBJ2-6
clone size: .
D gene: .

CDR3 DNA: TGTGCCAGCAGTTTAATGGTTTTTTTAATGGGGGACAATGAGCAGTTCTTC
CDR3 protein: CASSLMVFLMGDNEQFF
V gene: TRBV28
J gene: TRBJ2-1
clone size: .
D gene: .

CDR3 DNA: TGTGCCAGCATCTCAACCCGTCCAAGGGTTGGCGCAGATACGCAGTATTTT
CDR3 protein: CASISTRPRVGADTQYF
V gene: TRBV28
J gene: TRBJ2-3
clone size: .
D gene: .

CDR3 DNA: TGTGCCAGCAGTTTATCCCCAAACCCTTGGGGGCTGGAGACCCAGTACTTC
CDR3 protein: CASSLSPNPWGLETQYF
V gene: TRBV28
J gene: TRBJ2-5
clone size: .
D gene: .

CDR3 DNA: TGCGCCAGCAGCCGTGGACAGGCATCCTACGAGCAGTACTTC
CDR3 protein: CASSRGQASYEQYF
V gene: TRBV4-1
J gene: TRBJ2-7
clone size: .
D gene: TRBD1

CDR3 DNA: TGCGCCAGCAGCCAAGGGGGTGGGACAGGACCCATTAATGAAAAACTGTTTTTT
CDR3 protein: CASSQGGGTGPINEKLFF
V gene: TRBV4-1
J gene: TRBJ1-4
clone size: .
D gene: TRBD1

CDR3 DNA: TGTGCCAGCAGTTACGGCCATGAGCAGTTCTTC
CDR3 protein: CASSYGHEQFF
V gene: TRBV6-5
J gene: TRBJ2-1
clone size: .
D gene: .

CDR3 DNA: TGTGCCAGCAGTTTAGGTCAGGAGACCCAGTACTTC
CDR3 protein: CASSLGQETQYF
V gene: TRBV27
J gene: TRBJ2-5
clone size: .
D gene: .

CDR3 DNA: TGTGCCAGCAGCTATGGGGGAAGGGGGAGCTACGAGCAGTACTTC
CDR3 protein: CASSYGGRGSYEQYF
V gene: TRBV5-4
J gene: TRBJ2-7
clone size: .
D gene: .

CDR3 DNA: TGTGCCAGCAGCGTCACCTACGAGCAGTACTTC
CDR3 protein: CASSVTYEQYF
V gene: TRBV28
J gene: TRBJ2-7
clone size: .
D gene: .

CDR3 DNA: TGTGCCAGCAGCCCAGAGAAACGGACCGGGACTAGGCCGCTCTTC
CDR3 protein: CASSPEKRTGTRPLF
V gene: TRBV11-2
J gene: TRBJ2-1
clone size: .
D gene: TRBD2

CDR3 DNA: TGTGCCAGCAGGGAACAGTCCGGGGAGCTGTTTTTT
CDR3 protein: CASREQSGELFF
V gene: TRBV6-5
J gene: TRBJ2-2
clone size: .
D gene: .

CDR3 DNA: TGCGCCAGCAGCCAAGTTGGACCCCGGACTAATGAAAAACTGTTTTTT
CDR3 protein: CASSQVGPRTNEKLFF
V gene: TRBV4-1
J gene: TRBJ1-4
clone size: .
D gene: .

CDR3 DNA: TGTGCCAGCAGTGCGGGAGGGTACAATGAGCAGTTCTTC
CDR3 protein: CASSAGGYNEQFF
V gene: TRBV27
J gene: TRBJ2-1
clone size: .
D gene: TRBD2

CDR3 DNA: TGTGCCTGGAGTTGGAGTGGGGGTAACTATGGCTACACCTTC
CDR3 protein: CAWSWSGGNYGYTF
V gene: TRBV30
J gene: TRBJ1-2
clone size: .
D gene: .

CDR3 DNA: TGTGCCAGCAGTGAAGTGACTTCGAACACTGAAGCTTTCTTT
CDR3 protein: CASSEVTSNTEAFF
V gene: TRBV25-1
J gene: TRBJ1-1
clone size: .
D gene: .

CDR3 DNA: TGCGCCAGCAGCGTGAGGAGGGCCGGGGACGAGCAGTACTTC
CDR3 protein: CASSVRRAGDEQYF
V gene: TRBV5-1
J gene: TRBJ2-7
clone size: .
D gene: .

CDR3 DNA: TGTGCCAGCACGGGGGCAGGGGCCGGGGCTTACGAGCAGTACTTC
CDR3 protein: CASTGAGAGAYEQYF
V gene: TRBV2
J gene: TRBJ2-7
clone size: .
D gene: .

CDR3 DNA: TGTGCCAGCAGCCACTCCGAACAGGCCCCCCACGAGCAGTACTTC
CDR3 protein: CASSHSEQAPHEQYF
V gene: TRBV14
J gene: TRBJ2-7
clone size: .
D gene: .